This T cell receptor beta chain was obtained from a study of Ad26.COV2.S vaccination and SARS-CoV-2 variants. The treatment here: around 19 received Ad26.COV2.S at low or high dose, single or two shots; 5 received placebo; per-sample allocation not given. The samples date from day 63 after the first vaccine or placebo injection. The CDR3 is 14 residues long. Germline CDR1 reads SGHAT; CDR2 reads FQNNGV. Losses at the gene ends were 6 bases for V and 3 bases for J; bases not matched to a gene: 4. Assay used: immunoSEQ multiplex PCR; TCRdb lists only in-frame clones, some missing. The data hold fewer than 600,000 clones, with nearly 90% observed a single time.

The clonotype was recovered from a person between 18 and 59 years old who received the Ad26.COV2.S COVID-19 vaccine or a placebo. The sequencing used peripheral blood, collected in a trial of Ad26.COV2.S vaccine versus placebo. The gene calls are TRBV11-2 and TRBJ1-3; 8 bases match TRBD1. Written as DNA, the CDR3 is TGTGCCAGCAGATTCACAGGGGGTGGAAACACCATATATTTT. Translated, it gives CASRFTGGGNTIYF.